This entry lists 8 T cell receptor beta chains sequenced from one sample in a study of cytomegalovirus exposure and HLA in healthy donors. With 60 Vbeta and 13 Jbeta primers, the PCR was carried out. TCRdb keeps only in-frame clones here, not all; method: immunoSEQ multiplex PCR. The sample lists over 200,000 clones, over 70% occurring once. Source material: PBMCs. These receptors came from a woman aged 60-75 years in good health and CMV-seropositive.

The chain combines TRBV10-3 with TRBJ1-4, with D hard to call. V was trimmed by 1 base and J by 7 bases, leaving 13 bases between them. The CDR3 runs to 15 residues. CDR1 and CDR2 (germline): ENHRY, SYGVKD. The CDR3 sequence: CAISEYDGGAEKLFF. The CDR3, as DNA: TGTGCCATCAGTGAGTACGACGGTGGAGCTGAAAAACTGTTTTTT.

The V and J genes are TRBV6-1 and TRBJ2-1; a weak D match, TRBD1 (6 bases). V lost 10 bases and J lost 3, with 16 bases in between. The CDR3 consists of 14 residues. CDR1 MNHNS and CDR2 SASEGT come from the germline V gene. CDR3 sequence: CATYDTGYYNEQFF. The CDR3 nucleotides are TGTGCCACCTACGATACAGGGTACTACAATGAGCAGTTCTTC.

V is TRBV7-9 and J is TRBJ1-3; TRBD1 aligns across 8 bases. CDR1 is SEHNR and CDR2 is FQNEAQ in the germline V gene (reference sequence). V lost 5 bases to trimming and J lost 2 bases; unmatched junction nucleotides: 2. This CDR3 spans 14 amino acids. This chain's CDR3 is CASSQQGAGNTIYF. CDR3 nucleotides: TGTGCCAGCAGCCAACAGGGGGCTGGAAACACCATATATTTT.

The chain joins TRBV7-9 to TRBJ1-1; a weak D match, TRBD1 (5 bases). This CDR3 comprises 15 residues. Trimming removed 1 base from V and 6 bases from J, with 15 bases in between. Germline assignment: CDR1 SEHNR and CDR2 FQNEAQ (reference sequence). CDR3 sequence reads: CASSLGIGARSEAFF. The CDR3 DNA follows: TGTGCCAGCAGCTTAGGAATAGGGGCGAGATCTGAAGCTTTCTTT. The complete variable domain, with remaining parts taken from reference TRBV7-9 and TRBJ1-1, reads DTGVSQNPRHKITKRGQNVTFRCDPISEHNRLYWYRQTLGQGPEFLTYFQNEAQLEKSRLLSDRFSAERPKGSFSTLEIQRTEQGDSAMYLCASSLGIGARSEAFFGQGTRLTVV.

This sequence joins TRBV5-4 and TRBJ2-5, with D perhaps matching TRBD1 (6 bases). The DNA matches TRBJ2-7 better at its end, which makes the J call doubtful. CDR1 is SGHNT and CDR2 is YYREEE in the germline V gene (reference sequence). This CDR3 is built from 13 residues. The CDR3 spells CASSSGVGYEQYF. For the CDR3, the DNA is TGTGCCAGCAGCTCAGGGGTGGGCTACGAGCAGTACTTC.

A remark on this clone: This specimen includes other DNA sequences encoding the same CDR3. This chain connects TRBV6-5 to TRBJ1-2; 8 bases map to TRBD1. The CDR3 loop spans 13 amino acids. Germline CDR1 MNHEY, CDR2 SVGAGI. The V and J ends lost 6 bases and 2 bases, in that order; junction bases with no gene match: 2. CDR3 sequence reads: CASRGDRNYGYTF. The DNA for the CDR3 is TGTGCCAGCAGGGGGGACAGGAACTATGGCTACACCTTC.

About this clone itself: One end of the junction is discordant with germline, which a read error may explain. The J gene is TRBJ2-1, the V gene TRBV7-9; 7 bases agree with TRBD2. Germline V gives CDR1 SEHNR, CDR2 FQNEAQ (reference sequence). There are 14 residues in the CDR3. The CDR3 is CSSSLAGGVHEQFF. CDR3 sequence (DNA): TGTTCCAGCAGCTTAGCGGGCGGGGTGCATGAGCAGTTCTTC.

The chain links TRBV5-1 to TRBJ1-1; 10 bases line up with TRBD1. Germline values: CDR1 SGHRS, CDR2 YFSETQ. The trim removed 5 bases at V and 4 bases at J, leaving 8 bases unmatched. This CDR3 has 15 amino acids. CDR3 sequence reads: CASRSGTGEGTEAFF. The CDR3 DNA reads TGCGCCAGCAGATCCGGGACAGGGGAGGGCACTGAAGCTTTCTTT. Full variable domain (remainder filled in from reference TRBV5-1 and TRBJ1-1): KAGVTQTPRYLIKTRGQQVTLSCSPISGHRSVSWYQQTPGQGLQFLFEYFSETQRNKGNFPGRFSGRQFSNSRSEMNVSTLELGDSALYLCASRSGTGEGTEAFFGQGTRLTVV.